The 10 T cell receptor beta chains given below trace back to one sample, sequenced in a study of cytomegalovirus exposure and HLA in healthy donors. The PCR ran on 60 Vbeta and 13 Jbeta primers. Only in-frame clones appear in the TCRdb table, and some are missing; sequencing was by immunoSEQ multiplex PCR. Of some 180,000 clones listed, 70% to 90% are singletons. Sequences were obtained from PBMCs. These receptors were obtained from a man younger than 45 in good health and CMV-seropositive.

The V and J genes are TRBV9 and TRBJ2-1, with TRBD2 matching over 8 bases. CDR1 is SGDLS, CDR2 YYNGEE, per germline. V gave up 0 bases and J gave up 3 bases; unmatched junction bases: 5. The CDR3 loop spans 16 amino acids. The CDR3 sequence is CASSVGSSGRYNEQFF. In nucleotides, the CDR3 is TGTGCCAGCAGCGTAGGGTCTAGCGGGCGCTACAATGAGCAGTTCTTC.

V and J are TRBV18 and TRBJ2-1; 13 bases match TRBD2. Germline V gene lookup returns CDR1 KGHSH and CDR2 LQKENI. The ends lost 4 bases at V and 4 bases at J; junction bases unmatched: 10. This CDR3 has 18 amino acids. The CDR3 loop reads CASSLAGTSGKTYNEQFF. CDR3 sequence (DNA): TGTGCCAGCTCACTCGCCGGGACTAGCGGGAAGACTTACAATGAGCAGTTCTTC.

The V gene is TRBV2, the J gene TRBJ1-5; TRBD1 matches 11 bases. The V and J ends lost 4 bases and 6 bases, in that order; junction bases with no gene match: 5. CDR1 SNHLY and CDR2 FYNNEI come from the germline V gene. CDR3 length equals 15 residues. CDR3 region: CASSGGTGGSQPQHF. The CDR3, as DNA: TGTGCCAGCAGTGGGGGGACAGGGGGTAGTCAGCCCCAGCATTTT.

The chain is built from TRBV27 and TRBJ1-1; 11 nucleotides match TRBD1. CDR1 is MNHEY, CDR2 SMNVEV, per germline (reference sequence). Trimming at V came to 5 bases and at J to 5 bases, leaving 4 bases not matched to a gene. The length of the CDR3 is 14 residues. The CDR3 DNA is TGTGCCAGCAGTGGACAGGGGGCAGGGACTGAAGCTTTCTTT. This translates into CASSGQGAGTEAFF.

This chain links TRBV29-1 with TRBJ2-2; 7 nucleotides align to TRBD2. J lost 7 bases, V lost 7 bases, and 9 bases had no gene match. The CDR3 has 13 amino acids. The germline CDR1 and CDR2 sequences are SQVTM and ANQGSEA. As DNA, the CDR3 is TGCAGCGCTGGAGGGCCGGGGGGCGGGGAGCTGTTTTTT. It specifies CSAGGPGGGELFF.

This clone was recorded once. CDR3 bases: TGTGCCAGTAGTATGCAGGGATCCATCGCTGGGCTGTTTTTT. This codes for CASSMQGSIAGLFF. The rearrangement links TRBV19 to TRBJ2-2; TRBD1 is a possible D gene (5 bases). Germline CDR1 LNHDA, CDR2 SQIVND (reference sequence). V was trimmed by 3 bases and J by 13 bases, leaving 18 bases between them. This CDR3 is 14 amino acids long.

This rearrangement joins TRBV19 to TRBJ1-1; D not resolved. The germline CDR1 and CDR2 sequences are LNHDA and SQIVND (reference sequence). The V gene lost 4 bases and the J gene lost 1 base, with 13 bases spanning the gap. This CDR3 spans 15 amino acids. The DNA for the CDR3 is TGTGCCAGTAGTAGCCTCTTGACTGGGAACACTGAAGCTTTCTTT. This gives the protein CASSSLLTGNTEAFF.

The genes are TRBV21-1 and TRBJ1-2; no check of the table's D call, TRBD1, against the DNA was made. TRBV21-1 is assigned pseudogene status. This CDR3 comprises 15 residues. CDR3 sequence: CASSNGTGWRYGYTF. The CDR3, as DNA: TGTGCCAGCAGCAATGGAACAGGGTGGAGGTATGGCTACACCTTC.

CDR3 nucleotide sequence: TGTGCCAGCAGCCTCACCGGGACAGTGAAGACCCAGTACTTC. Encoded protein: CASSLTGTVKTQYF. This chain joins TRBV11-3 and TRBJ2-5, with 7 positions matching TRBD1. V shed 5 bases, J shed 6 bases, and the junction held 9 bases outside the gene matches. CDR3 length: 14 amino acids. Germline lookup yields CDR1 SGHNT and CDR2 YENEEA.

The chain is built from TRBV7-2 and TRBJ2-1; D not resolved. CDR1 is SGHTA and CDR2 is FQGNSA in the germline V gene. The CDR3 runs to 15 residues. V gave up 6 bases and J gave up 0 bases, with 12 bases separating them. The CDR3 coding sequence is TGTGCCAGCAGGTTACCTAAACTCTCCTACAATGAGCAGTTCTTC. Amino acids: CASRLPKLSYNEQFF. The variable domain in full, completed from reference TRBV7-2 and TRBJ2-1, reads GAGVSQSPSNKVTEKGKDVELRCDPISGHTALYWYRQSLGQGLEFLIYFQGNSAPDKSGLPSDRFSAERTGGSVSTLTIQRTQQEDSAVYLCASRLPKLSYNEQFFGPGTRLTVL.